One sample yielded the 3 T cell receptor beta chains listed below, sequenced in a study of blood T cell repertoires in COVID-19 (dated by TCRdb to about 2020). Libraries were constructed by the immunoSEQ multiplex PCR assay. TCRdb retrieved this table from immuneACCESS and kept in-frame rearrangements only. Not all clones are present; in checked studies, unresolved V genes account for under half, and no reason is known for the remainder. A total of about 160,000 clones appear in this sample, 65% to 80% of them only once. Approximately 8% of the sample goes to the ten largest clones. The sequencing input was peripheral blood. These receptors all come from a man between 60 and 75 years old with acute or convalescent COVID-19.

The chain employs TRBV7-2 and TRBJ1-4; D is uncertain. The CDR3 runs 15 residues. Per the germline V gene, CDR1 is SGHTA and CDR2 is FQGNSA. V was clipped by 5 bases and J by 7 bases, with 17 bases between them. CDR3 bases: TGTGCCAGCAGCCCCGGGTTGGATCGAGGTGAAAAACTGTTTTTT. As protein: CASSPGLDRGEKLFF. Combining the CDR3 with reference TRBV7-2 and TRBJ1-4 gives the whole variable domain GAGVSQSPSNKVTEKGKDVELRCDPISGHTALYWYRQSLGQGLEFLIYFQGNSAPDKSGLPSDRFSAERTGGSVSTLTIQRTQQEDSAVYLCASSPGLDRGEKLFFGSGTQLSVL.

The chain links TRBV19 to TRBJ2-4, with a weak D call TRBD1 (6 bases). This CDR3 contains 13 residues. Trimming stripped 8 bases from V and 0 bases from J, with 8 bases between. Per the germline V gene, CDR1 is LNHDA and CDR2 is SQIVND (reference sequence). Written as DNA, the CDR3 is TGTGCCAGTGAGGACAGAGCCAAAAACATTCAGTACTTC. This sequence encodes CASEDRAKNIQYF.

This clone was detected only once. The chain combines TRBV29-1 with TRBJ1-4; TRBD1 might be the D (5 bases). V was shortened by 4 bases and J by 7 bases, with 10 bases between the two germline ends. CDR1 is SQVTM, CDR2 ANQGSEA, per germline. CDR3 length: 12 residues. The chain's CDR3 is CSVAGQSEKLFF. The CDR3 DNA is TGCAGCGTTGCAGGGCAAAGTGAAAAACTGTTTTTT.